Included here is one T cell receptor (beta chain) sequence, with context. MiXCR, applied by TCRdb to the 5' RACE reads, yields one record per CDR3 protein. The table shows around 960,000 distinct CDR3 sequences, with more than 9% occurring only once. Trimming took off 11 bases at V and 10 bases at J, with 24 bases between the two ends. Germline-derived CDR1 and CDR2 are SGHTA and FQGTGA. This CDR3 contains 14 residues. The entry originates in a study of identical twins. All donors comprised healthy Caucasians. These data were also filed under a second study, of yellow fever vaccine responses in identical twins.

The clonotype was recovered from a woman aged 18-29 years in good health. V and J are TRBV7-3 and TRBJ2-1, with D maybe TRBD2 (5 bases). The sample comprised PBMCs. CDR3 coding DNA: TGTGCCCACGCTCTCCGCTACGGGGTTGGCGAGCAGTTCTTC. This encodes CAHALRYGVGEQFF. Full variable domain (outside the CDR3, taken from reference TRBV7-3 and TRBJ2-1): GAGVSQTPSNKVTEKGKYVELRCDPISGHTALYWYRQSLGQGPEFLIYFQGTGAADDSGLPNDRFFAVRPEGSVSTLKIQRTERGDSAVYLCAHALRYGVGEQFFGPGTRLTVL.